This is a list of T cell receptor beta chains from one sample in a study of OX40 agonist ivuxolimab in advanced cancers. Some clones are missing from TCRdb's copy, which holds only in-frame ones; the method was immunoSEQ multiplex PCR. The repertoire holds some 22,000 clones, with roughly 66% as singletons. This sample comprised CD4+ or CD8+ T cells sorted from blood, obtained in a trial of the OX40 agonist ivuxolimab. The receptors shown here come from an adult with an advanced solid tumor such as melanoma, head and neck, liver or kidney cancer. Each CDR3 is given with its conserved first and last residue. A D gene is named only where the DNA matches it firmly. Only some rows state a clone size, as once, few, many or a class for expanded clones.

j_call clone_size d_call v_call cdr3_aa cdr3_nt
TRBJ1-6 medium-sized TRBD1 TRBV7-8 CASSFTGVRGALHF TGTGCCAGCAGCTTCACAGGGGTGAGGGGGGCCCTCCACTTT
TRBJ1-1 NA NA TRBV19 CASSIGGPREPEAFF TGTGCCAGTAGTATAGGGGGGCCCCGGGAACCTGAAGCTTTCTTT
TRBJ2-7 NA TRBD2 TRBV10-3 CAISVRSGGFSYEQYF TGTGCCATCAGTGTGAGGAGCGGGGGCTTCTCCTACGAGCAGTACTTC
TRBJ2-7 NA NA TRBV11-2 CASSLDRARNEQYF TGTGCCAGCAGCTTAGATCGGGCAAGAAACGAGCAGTACTTC
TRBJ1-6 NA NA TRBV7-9 CASSLQGNSPLHF TGTGCCAGCAGCCTCCAGGGTAATTCACCCCTCCACTTT
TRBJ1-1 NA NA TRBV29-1 CSVDRRDTEAFF TGCAGCGTAGACAGGAGAGACACTGAAGCTTTCTTT
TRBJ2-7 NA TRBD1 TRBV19 CASSAGSISRDSTYEQYF TGTGCCAGTAGTGCCGGTTCGATTTCCCGGGACAGCACCTACGAGCAGTACTTC
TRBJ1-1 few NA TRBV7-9 CASSPAAVGGSEAFF TGTGCCAGCAGCCCGGCTGCGGTCGGGGGGAGTGAAGCTTTCTTT
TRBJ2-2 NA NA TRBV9 CASSGSGTGALLNTGELFF TGTGCCAGCAGCGGATCCGGCACAGGTGCCCTGTTGAACACCGGGGAGCTGTTTTTT
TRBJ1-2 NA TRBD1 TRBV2 CASSETRTGGGYTF TGTGCCAGCAGTGAAACCAGGACAGGGGGCGGCTACACCTTC
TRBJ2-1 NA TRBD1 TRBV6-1 CASSARWDRAYNEQFF TGTGCCAGCAGTGCGCGCTGGGACAGGGCCTACAATGAGCAGTTCTTC
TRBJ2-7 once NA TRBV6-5 CASSYSVGAYEQYF TGTGCCAGCAGTTACTCGGTCGGGGCCTACGAGCAGTACTTC
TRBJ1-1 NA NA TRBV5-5 CASSLSSAGNTEAFF TGTGCCAGCAGCTTAAGTTCCGCCGGCAACACTGAAGCTTTCTTT
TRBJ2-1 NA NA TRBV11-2 CASRAESSYNEQFF TGTGCCAGCCGAGCCGAGAGCTCCTACAATGAGCAGTTCTTC
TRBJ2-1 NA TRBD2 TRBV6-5 CASGLAGGYNEQFF TGTGCCAGCGGACTAGCGGGGGGCTACAATGAGCAGTTCTTC
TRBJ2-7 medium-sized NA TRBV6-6 CASSWVNLREQYF TGTGCCAGCAGTTGGGTGAACTTACGCGAGCAGTACTTC
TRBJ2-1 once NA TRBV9 CASSVIGGTYNEQFF TGTGCCAGCAGCGTAATAGGGGGGACCTACAATGAGCAGTTCTTC
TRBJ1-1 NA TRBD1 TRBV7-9 CASSRWTGEVMDAFF TGTGCCAGCAGCCGTTGGACAGGGGAAGTAATGGATGCTTTCTTT
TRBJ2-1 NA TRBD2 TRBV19 CASSIGTGGHNEQFF TGTGCCAGTAGTATCGGGACGGGGGGGCACAATGAGCAGTTCTTC
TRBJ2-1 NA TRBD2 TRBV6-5 CASSPIAGGRNEQFF TGTGCCAGCAGCCCCATCGCGGGGGGGCGTAATGAGCAGTTCTTC
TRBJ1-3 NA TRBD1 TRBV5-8 CASSVRGGRVTRNTIYF TGTGCCAGCAGCGTCAGGGGGGGCAGGGTTACTAGAAACACCATATATTTT
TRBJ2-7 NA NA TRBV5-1 CASSHRAGPVDEQYF TGCGCCAGCAGCCATAGAGCAGGGCCGGTCGACGAGCAGTACTTC
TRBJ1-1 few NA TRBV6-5 CASSYGMGNEAFF TGTGCCAGCAGTTATGGTATGGGGAATGAAGCTTTCTTT
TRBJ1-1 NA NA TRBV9 CASATTNTEAFF TGTGCCAGCGCTACGACGAACACTGAAGCTTTCTTT
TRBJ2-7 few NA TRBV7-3 CASSLDPRRGVYEQYF TGTGCCAGCAGCTTAGATCCCCGCAGGGGGGTGTACGAGCAGTACTTC
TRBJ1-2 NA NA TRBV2 CASSEERAPNYGYTF TGTGCCAGCAGTGAGGAGAGGGCCCCAAACTATGGCTACACCTTC
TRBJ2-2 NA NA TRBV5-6 CASSPENTGELFF TGTGCCAGCAGCCCCGAGAACACCGGGGAGCTGTTTTTT
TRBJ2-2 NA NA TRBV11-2 CASSLQGTNTGELFF TGTGCCAGCAGTCTACAGGGAACGAACACCGGGGAGCTGTTTTTT
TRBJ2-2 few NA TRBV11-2 CASSLAIATGELFF TGTGCCAGCAGCCTCGCCATTGCCACCGGGGAGCTGTTTTTT
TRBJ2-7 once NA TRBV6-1 CAGRGRNLLQQYF TGTGCCGGCAGGGGTCGAAACCTTCTCCAGCAGTACTTC
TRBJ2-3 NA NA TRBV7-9 CASSSFQRGTDTQYF TGTGCCAGCAGCTCCTTCCAGCGGGGCACAGATACGCAGTATTTT
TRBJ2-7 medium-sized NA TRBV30 CAWSEVSYEQYF TGTGCCTGGAGTGAAGTTAGCTACGAGCAGTACTTC
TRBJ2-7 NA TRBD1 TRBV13 CASSYRTGDISYEQYF TGTGCCAGCAGCTATCGGACAGGAGATATCTCCTACGAGCAGTACTTC
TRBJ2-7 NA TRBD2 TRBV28 CASNNHPRTSGSSYEQYF TGTGCCAGCAATAATCACCCAAGGACTAGCGGAAGCTCCTACGAGCAGTACTTC
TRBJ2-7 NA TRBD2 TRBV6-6 CASSPSGTGGYEQYF TGTGCCAGCAGTCCTTCCGGGACGGGGGGCTACGAGCAGTACTTC
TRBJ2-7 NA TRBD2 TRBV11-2 CASSPSGGRREQYF TGTGCCAGCAGCCCAAGCGGGGGGCGGCGGGAGCAGTACTTC
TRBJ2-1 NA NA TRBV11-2 CASSSSLALFSYNEQFF TGTGCCAGCAGCTCCAGTCTAGCCCTGTTCTCCTACAATGAGCAGTTCTTC
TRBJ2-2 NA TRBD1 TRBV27 CASSSGTALNTGELFF TGTGCCAGCAGTTCGGGGACAGCCTTAAACACCGGGGAGCTGTTTTTT
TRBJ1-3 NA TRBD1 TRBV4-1 CASSQDWTGRGNTIYF TGCGCCAGCAGCCAAGATTGGACAGGTCGGGGAAACACCATATATTTT
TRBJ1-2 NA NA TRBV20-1 CSAADYGYTF TGCAGTGCTGCGGACTATGGCTACACCTTC
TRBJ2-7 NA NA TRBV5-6 CASSLALGQVGSYEQYF TGTGCCAGCAGCTTGGCCTTAGGGCAGGTTGGCTCCTACGAGCAGTACTTC
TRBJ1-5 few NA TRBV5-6 CASSQDRNQPQHF TGTGCCAGCAGCCAAGACCGAAATCAGCCCCAGCATTTT
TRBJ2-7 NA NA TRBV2 CASSGADYEQYF TGTGCCAGCAGCGGGGCCGACTACGAGCAGTACTTC
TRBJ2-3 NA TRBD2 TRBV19 CATNRGGLAADTQYF TGTGCCACCAATCGGGGGGGCCTGGCGGCAGATACGCAGTATTTT
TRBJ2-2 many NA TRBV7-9 CASSLLTETGELFF TGTGCCAGCAGCTTATTGACCGAGACCGGGGAGCTGTTTTTT
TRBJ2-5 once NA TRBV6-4 CASSPGVQGGQETQYF TGTGCCAGCAGTCCCGGGGTCCAAGGCGGGCAAGAGACCCAGTACTTC
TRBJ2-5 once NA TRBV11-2 CASSLKNRVLETQYF TGTGCCAGCAGCTTAAAGAACAGGGTTTTGGAGACCCAGTACTTC
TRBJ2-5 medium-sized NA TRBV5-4 CASSLENPQETQYF TGTGCCAGCAGCTTGGAAAACCCCCAAGAGACCCAGTACTTC
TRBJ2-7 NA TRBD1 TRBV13 CASSSGTGVEQYF TGTGCCAGCAGCTCAGGGACAGGGGTTGAGCAGTACTTC
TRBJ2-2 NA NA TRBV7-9 CASSLVTGELFF TGTGCCAGCAGCTTGGTTACCGGGGAGCTGTTTTTT